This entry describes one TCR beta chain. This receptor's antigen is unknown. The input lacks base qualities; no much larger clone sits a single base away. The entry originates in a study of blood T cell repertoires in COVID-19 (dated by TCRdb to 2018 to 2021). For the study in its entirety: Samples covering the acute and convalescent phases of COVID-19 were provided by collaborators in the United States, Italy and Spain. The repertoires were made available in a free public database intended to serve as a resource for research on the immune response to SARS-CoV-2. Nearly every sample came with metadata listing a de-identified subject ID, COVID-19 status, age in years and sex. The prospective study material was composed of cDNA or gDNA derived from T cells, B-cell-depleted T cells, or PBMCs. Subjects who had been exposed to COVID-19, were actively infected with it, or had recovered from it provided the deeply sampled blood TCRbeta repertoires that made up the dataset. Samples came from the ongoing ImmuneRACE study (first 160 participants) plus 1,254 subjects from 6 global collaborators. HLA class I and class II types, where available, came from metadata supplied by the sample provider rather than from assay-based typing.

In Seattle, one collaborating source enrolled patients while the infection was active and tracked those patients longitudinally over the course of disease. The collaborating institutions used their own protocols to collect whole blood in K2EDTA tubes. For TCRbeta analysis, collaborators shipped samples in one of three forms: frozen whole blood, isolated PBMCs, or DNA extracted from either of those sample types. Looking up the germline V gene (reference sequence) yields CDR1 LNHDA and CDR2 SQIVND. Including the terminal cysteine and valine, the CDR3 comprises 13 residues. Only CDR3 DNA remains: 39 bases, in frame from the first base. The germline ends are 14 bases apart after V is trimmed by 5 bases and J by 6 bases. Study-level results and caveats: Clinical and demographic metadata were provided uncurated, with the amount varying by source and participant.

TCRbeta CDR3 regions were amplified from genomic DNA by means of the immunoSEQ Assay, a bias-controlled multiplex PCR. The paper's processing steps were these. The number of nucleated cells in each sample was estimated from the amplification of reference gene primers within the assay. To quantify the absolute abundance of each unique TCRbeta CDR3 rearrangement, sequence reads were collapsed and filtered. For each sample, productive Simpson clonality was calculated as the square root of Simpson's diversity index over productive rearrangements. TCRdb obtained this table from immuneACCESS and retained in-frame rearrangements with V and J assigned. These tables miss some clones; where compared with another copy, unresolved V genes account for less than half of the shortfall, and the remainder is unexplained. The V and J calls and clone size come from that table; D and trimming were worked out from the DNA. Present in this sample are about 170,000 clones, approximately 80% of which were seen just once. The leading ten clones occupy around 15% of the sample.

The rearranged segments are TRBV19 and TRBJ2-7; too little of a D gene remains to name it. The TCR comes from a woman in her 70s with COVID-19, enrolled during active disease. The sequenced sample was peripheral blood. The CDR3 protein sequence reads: CASSPSGSGEQYV. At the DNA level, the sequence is TGTGCCAGTAGTCCGTCCGGGTCGGGCGAGCAGTACGTC.